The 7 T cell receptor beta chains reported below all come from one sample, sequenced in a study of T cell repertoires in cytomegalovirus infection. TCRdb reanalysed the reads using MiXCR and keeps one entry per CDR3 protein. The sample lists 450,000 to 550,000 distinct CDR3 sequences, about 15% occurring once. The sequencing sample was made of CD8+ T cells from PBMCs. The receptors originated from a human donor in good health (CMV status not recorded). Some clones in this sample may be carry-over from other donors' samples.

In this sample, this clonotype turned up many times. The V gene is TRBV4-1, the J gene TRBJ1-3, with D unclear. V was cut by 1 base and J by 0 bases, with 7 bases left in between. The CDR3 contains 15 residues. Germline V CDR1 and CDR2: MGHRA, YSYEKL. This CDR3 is CASSQVQISGNTIYF. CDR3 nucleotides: TGCGCCAGCAGCCAAGTTCAGATCTCTGGAAACACCATATATTTT.

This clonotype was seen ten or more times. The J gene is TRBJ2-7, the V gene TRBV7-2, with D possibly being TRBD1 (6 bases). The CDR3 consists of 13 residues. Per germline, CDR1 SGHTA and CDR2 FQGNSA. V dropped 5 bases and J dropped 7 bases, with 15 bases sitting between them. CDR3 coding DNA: TGTGCCAGCAGCCCGGGCAGGGGTGAAGAGCAGTACTTC. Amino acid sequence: CASSPGRGEEQYF.

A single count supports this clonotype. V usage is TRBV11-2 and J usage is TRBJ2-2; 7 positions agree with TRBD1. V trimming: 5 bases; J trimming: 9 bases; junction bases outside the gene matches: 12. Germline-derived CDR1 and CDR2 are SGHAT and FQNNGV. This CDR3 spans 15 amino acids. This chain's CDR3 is CASSERTGGFRELFF. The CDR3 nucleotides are TGTGCCAGCAGCGAAAGGACAGGAGGATTCAGGGAGCTGTTTTTT.

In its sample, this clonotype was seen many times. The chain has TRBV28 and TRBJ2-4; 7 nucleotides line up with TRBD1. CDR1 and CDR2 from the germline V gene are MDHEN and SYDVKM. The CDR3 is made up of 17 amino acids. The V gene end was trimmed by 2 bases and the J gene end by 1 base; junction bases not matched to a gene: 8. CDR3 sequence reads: CASSLPLMTGAKNIQYF. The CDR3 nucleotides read TGTGCCAGCAGTTTACCCTTAATGACAGGGGCCAAAAACATTCAGTACTTC. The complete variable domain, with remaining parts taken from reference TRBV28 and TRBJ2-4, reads DVKVTQSSRYLVKRTGEKVFLECVQDMDHENMFWYRQDPGLGLRLIYFSYDVKMKEKGDIPEGYSVSREKKERFSLILESASTNQTSMYLCASSLPLMTGAKNIQYFGAGTRLSVL.

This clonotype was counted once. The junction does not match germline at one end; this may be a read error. The CDR3: CSARRGLNTVAFF. CDR3 bases: TGCAGCGCCCGGCGGGGACTGAACACTGTAGCTTTCTTT. V usage is TRBV29-1 and J usage is TRBJ1-1; tentatively, D is TRBD1 (5 bases). The CDR3 contains 13 residues. Looked up from germline, CDR1 is SQVTM and CDR2 is ANQGSEA.

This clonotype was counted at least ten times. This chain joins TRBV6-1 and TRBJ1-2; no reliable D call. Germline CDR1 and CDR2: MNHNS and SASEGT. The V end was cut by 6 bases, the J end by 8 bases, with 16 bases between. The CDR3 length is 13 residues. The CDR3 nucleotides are TGTGCCAGCAGAACCTCAGAGACCAAGGGCTACACCTTC. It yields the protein CASRTSETKGYTF.

CDR3 DNA: TGTGCCATCCGGGACTCAGCCTCCTACGAGCAGTACTTC. It codes for CAIRDSASYEQYF. The chain carries TRBV12-3 or TRBV12-4 and TRBJ2-7; maybe TRBD2 (6 bases). The V end lost 10 bases, the J end lost 0 bases, and 13 bases lay between the germline ends. The CDR3 sequence is 13 residues long.